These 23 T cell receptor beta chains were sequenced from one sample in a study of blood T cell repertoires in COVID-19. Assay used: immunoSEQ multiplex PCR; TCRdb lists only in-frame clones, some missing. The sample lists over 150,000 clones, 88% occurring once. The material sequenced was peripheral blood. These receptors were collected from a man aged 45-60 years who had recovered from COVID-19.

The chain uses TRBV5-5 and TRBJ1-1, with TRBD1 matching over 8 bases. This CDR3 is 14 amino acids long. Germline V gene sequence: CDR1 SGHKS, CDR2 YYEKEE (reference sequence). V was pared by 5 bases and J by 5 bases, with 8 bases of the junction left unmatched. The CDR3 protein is CASRVGQGYTEAFF. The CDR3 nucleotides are TGTGCCAGCAGGGTTGGACAGGGTTATACTGAAGCTTTCTTT.

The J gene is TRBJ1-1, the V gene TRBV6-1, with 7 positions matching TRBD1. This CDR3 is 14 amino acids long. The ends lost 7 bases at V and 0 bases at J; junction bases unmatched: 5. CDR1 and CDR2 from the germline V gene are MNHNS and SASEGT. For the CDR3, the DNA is TGTGCCAGCAACCTAGGGGGCTTGAACACTGAAGCTTTCTTT. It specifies CASNLGGLNTEAFF.

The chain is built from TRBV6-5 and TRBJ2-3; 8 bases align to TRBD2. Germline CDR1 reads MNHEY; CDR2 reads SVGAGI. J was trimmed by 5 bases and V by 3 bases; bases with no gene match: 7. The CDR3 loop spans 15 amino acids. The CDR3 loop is CASSYGREGQDTQYF. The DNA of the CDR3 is TGTGCCAGCAGTTATGGTCGGGAGGGCCAAGATACGCAGTATTTT.

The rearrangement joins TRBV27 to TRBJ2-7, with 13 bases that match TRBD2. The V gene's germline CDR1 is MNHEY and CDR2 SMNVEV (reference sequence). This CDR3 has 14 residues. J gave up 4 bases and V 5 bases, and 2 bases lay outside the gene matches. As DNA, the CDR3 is TGTGCCAGCAGTCGGACTAGCGGGAGATACGAGCAGTACTTC. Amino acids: CASSRTSGRYEQYF.

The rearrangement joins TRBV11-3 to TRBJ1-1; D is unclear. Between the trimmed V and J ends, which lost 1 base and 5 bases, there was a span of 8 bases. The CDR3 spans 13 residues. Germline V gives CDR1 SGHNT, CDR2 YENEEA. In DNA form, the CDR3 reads TGTGCCAGCAGCTTAGCATCAGGTACTGAAGCTTTCTTT. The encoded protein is CASSLASGTEAFF.

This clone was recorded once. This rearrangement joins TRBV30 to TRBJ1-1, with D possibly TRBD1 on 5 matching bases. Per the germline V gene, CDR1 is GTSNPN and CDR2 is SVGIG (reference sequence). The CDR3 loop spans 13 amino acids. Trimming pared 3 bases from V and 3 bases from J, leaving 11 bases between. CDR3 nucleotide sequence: TGTGCCTGGAGCGGACTAGGGGACACTGAAGCTTTCTTT. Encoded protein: CAWSGLGDTEAFF.

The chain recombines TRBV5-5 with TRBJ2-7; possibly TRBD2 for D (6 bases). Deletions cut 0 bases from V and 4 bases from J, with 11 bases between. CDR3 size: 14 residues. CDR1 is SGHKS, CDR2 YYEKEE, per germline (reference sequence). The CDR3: CASSLDPGVYEQYF. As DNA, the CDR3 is TGTGCCAGCAGCTTGGATCCGGGGGTATACGAGCAGTACTTC.

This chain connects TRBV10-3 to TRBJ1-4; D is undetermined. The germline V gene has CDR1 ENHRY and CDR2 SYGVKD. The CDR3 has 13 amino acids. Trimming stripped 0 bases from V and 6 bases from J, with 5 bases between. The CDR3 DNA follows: TGTGCCATCAGTGAGTCTCGGGATGAAAAACTGTTTTTT. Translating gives CAISESRDEKLFF.

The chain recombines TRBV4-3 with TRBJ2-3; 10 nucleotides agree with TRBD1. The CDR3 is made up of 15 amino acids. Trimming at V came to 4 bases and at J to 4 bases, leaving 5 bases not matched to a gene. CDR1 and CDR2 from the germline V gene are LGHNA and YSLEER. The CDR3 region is CASSPTGTGADTQYF. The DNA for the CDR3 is TGCGCCAGCAGCCCGACCGGGACAGGGGCAGATACGCAGTATTTT.

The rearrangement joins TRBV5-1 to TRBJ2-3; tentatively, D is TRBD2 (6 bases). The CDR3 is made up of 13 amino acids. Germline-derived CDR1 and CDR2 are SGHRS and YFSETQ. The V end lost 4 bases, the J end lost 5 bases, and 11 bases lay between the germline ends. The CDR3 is CASSGLAQDTQYF. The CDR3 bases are TGCGCCAGCAGCGGGCTAGCGCAAGATACGCAGTATTTT.

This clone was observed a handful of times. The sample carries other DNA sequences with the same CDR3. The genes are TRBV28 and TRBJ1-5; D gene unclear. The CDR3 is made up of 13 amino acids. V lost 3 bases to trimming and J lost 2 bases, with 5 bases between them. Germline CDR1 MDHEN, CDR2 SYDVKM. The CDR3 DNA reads TGTGCCAGCAGTTTGCAGGGCAATCAGCCCCAGCATTTT. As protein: CASSLQGNQPQHF.

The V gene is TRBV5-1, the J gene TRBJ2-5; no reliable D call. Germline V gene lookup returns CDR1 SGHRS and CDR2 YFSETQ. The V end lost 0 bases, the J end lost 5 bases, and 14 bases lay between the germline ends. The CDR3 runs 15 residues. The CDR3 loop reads CASSLEGRSKETQYF. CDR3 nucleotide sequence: TGCGCCAGCAGCTTGGAAGGCAGGTCCAAGGAGACCCAGTACTTC.

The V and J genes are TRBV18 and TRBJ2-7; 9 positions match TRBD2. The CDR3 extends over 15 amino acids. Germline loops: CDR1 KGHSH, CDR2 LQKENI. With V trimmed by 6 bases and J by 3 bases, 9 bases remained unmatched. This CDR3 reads CASSGRSGRLYEQYF. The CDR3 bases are TGTGCCAGCTCCGGTCGCAGCGGGAGGCTCTACGAGCAGTACTTC.

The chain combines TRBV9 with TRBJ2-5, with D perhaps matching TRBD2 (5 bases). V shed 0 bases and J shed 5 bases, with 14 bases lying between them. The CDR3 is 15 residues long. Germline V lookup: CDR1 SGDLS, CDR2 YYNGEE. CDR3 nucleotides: TGTGCCAGCAGCGTAGCTCTAAAGGGAGCCGAGACCCAGTACTTC. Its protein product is CASSVALKGAETQYF.

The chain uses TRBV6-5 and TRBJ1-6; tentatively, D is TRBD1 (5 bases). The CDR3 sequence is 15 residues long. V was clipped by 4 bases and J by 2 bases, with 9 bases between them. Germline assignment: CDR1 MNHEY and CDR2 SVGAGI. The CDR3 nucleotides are TGTGCCAGCAGTTTTGGGGGGACCTATAATTCACCCCTCCACTTT. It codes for CASSFGGTYNSPLHF.

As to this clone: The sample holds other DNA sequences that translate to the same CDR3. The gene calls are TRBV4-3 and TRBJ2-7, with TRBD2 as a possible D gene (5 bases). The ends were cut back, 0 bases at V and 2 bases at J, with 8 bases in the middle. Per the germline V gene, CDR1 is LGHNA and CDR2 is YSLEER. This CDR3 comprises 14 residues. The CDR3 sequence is CASSQDRGTYEQYF. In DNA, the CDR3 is TGCGCCAGCAGCCAAGATAGAGGGACCTACGAGCAGTACTTC.

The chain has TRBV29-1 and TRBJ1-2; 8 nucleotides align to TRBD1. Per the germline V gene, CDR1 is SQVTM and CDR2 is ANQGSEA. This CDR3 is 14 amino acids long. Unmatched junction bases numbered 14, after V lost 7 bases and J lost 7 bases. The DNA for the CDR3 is TGCAGCGCCGAACCCGGGCAGGGGGCCTCTGGCTACACCTTC. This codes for CSAEPGQGASGYTF.

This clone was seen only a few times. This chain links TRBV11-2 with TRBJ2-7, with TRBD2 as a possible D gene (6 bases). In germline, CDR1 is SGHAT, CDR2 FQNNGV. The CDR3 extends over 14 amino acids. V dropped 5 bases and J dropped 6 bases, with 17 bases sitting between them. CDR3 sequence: CASSPGLRGFEQYF. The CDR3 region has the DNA TGTGCCAGCAGCCCAGGTTTGCGGGGATTCGAGCAGTACTTC.

The CDR3 DNA sequence: TGTGCCAGCAGTTTATCGACAGCGTATAATTCACCCCTCCACTTT. This encodes CASSLSTAYNSPLHF. V and J are TRBV28 and TRBJ1-6; D is perhaps TRBD1 (5 bases). CDR1 is MDHEN and CDR2 is SYDVKM in the germline V gene. This CDR3 is 15 amino acids long. V was cut by 1 base and J by 4 bases, with 8 bases left in between.

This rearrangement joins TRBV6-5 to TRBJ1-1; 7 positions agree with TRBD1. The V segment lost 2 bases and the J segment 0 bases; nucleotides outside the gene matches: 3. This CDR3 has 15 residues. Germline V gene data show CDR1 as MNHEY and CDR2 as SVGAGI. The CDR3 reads CASSYLDRVNTEAFF. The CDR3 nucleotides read TGTGCCAGCAGTTACCTCGACAGGGTGAACACTGAAGCTTTCTTT.

The CDR3 sequence is CAIRDSGSSYNEQFF. For the CDR3, the DNA is TGTGCCATCAGGGATAGCGGGAGCTCCTACAATGAGCAGTTCTTC. The rearrangement links TRBV10-3 to TRBJ2-1, with 9 bases lining up with TRBD2. Looked up from germline, CDR1 is ENHRY and CDR2 is SYGVKD. The CDR3 extends over 15 amino acids. With V trimmed by 6 bases and J by 0 bases, 3 bases remained unmatched.

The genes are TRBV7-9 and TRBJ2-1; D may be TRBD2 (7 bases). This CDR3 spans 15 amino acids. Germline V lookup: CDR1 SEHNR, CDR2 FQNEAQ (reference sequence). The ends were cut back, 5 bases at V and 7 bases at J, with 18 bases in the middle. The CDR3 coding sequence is TGTGCCAGCAGCCCCACCGGGGGGCGAGGGAATGAGCAGTTCTTC. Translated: CASSPTGGRGNEQFF.

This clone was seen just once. CDR3 nucleotides: TGTGCCAGCTCACCCAGGCTAGCGGGCACAGATACGCAGTATTTT. Translation: CASSPRLAGTDTQYF. The chain uses TRBV7-3 and TRBJ2-3; 7 positions match TRBD2. The V gene's germline CDR1 is SGHTA and CDR2 FQGTGA. The CDR3 sequence is 15 residues long. V dropped 8 bases and J dropped 1; count of bases not matched to a gene: 9.